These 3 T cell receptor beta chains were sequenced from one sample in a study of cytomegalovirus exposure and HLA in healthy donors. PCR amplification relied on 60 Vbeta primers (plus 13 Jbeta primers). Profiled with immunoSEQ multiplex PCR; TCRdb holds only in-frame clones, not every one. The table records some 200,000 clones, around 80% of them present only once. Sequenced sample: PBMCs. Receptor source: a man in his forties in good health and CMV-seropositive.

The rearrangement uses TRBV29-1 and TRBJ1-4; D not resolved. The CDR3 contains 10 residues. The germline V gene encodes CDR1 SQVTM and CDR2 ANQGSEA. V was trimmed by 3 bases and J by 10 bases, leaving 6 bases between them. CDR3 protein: CSVDAGKLFF. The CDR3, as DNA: TGCAGCGTTGATGCCGGAAAACTGTTTTTT.

CDR3 residues: CASSVGRGLETQYF. Here the CDR3 DNA reads TGTGCCAGCAGCGTAGGGAGGGGGCTTGAGACCCAGTACTTC. V gene TRBV9 combines with J gene TRBJ2-5; the D gene is possibly TRBD1 (7 bases). From germline, CDR1 is SGDLS and CDR2 YYNGEE. V lost 0 bases to trimming and J lost 5 bases, with 11 bases between them. This CDR3 spans 14 amino acids.

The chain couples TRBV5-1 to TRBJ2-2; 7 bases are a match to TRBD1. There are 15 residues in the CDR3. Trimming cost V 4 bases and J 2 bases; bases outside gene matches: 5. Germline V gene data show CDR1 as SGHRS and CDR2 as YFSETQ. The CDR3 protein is CASSIQGVNTGELFF. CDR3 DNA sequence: TGCGCCAGCAGCATTCAGGGGGTCAACACCGGGGAGCTGTTTTTT.